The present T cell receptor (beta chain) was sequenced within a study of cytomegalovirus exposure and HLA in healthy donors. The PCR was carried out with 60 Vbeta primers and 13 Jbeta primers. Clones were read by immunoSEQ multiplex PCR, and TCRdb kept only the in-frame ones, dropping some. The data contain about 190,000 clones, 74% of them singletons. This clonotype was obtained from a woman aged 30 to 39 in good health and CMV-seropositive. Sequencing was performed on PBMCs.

The CDR3 region is CASSLLKPGELFF. The CDR3 bases are TGTGCCAGCAGTTTATTGAAGCCCGGGGAGCTGTTTTTT. The chain combines TRBV28 with TRBJ2-2, with unresolved D. Trimming shortened V by 1 base and J by 6 bases, and 6 bases separated the two germline ends. The CDR3 contains 13 residues. Germline V gene lookup returns CDR1 MDHEN and CDR2 SYDVKM.